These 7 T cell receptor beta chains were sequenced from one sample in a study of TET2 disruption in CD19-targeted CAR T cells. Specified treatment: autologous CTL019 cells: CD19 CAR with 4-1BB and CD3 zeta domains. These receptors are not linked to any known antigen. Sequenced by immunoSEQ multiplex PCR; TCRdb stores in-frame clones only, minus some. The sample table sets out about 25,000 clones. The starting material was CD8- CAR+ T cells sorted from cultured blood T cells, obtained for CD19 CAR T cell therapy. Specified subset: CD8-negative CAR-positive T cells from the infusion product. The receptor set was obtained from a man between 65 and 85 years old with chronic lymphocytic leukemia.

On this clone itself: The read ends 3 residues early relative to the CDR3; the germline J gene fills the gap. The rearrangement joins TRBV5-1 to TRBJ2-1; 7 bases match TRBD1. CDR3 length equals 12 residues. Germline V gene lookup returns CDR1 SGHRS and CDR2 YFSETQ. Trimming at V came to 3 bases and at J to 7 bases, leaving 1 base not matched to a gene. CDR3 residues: CASSSTGNEQFF. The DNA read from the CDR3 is TGCGCCAGCAGCTCGACAGGGAATGAG. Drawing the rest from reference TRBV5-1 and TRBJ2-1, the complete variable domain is KAGVTQTPRYLIKTRGQQVTLSCSPISGHRSVSWYQQTPGQGLQFLFEYFSETQRNKGNFPGRFSGRQFSNSRSEMNVSTLELGDSALYLCASSSTGNEQFFGPGTRLTVL.

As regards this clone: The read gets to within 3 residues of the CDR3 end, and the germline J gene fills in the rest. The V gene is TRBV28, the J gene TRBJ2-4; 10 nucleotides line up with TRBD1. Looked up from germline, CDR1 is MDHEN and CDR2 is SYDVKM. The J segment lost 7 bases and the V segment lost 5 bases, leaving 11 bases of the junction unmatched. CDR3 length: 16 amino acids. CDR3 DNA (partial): TGTGCCAGCAGTCCCGACAGGGGGCGTTTGTCGAACATT. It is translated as CASSPDRGRLSNI. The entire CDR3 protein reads CASSPDRGRLSNIQYF.

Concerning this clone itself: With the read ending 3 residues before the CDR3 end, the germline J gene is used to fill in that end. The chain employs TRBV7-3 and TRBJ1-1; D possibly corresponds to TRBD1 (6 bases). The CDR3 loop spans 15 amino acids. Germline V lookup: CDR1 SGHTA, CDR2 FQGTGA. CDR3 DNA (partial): TGTGCCAGCAGCCCAACTAGCGGGGGCACAAACATT. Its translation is CASSPTSGGTNI. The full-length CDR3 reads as CASSPTSGGTNIAFF. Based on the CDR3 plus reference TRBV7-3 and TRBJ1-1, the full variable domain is GAGVSQTPSNKVTEKGKYVELRCDPISGHTALYWYRQSLGQGPEFLIYFQGTGAADDSGLPNDRFFAVRPEGSVSTLKIQRTERGDSAVYLCASSPTSGGTNIAFFGQGTRLTVV.

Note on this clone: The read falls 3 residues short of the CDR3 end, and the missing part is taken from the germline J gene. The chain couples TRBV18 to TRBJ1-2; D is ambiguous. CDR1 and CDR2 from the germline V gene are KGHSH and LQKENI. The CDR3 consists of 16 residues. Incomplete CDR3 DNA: TGTGCCAGCTCACCACCACTAGCTTACGGCACAGATACC. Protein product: CASSPPLAYGTDT. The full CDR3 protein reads CASSPPLAYGTDTYTF.

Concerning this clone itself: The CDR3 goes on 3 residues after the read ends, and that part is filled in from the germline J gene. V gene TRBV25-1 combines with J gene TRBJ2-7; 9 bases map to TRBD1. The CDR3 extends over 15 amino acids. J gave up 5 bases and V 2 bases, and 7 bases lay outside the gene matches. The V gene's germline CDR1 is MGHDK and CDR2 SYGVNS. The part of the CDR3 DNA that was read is TGTGCCAGCAGTGAAAGGGACAGGGTTTTAAACGAG. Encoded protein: CASSERDRVLNE. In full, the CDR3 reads CASSERDRVLNEQYF.

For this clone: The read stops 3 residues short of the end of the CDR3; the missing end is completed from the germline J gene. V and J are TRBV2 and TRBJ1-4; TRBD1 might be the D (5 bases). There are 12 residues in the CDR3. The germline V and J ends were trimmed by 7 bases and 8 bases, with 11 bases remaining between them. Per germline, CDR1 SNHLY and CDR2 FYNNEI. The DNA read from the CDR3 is TGTGCCAGCACCCCCGAGGGGGAAAAA. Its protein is CASTPEGEK. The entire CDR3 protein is CASTPEGEKLFF.

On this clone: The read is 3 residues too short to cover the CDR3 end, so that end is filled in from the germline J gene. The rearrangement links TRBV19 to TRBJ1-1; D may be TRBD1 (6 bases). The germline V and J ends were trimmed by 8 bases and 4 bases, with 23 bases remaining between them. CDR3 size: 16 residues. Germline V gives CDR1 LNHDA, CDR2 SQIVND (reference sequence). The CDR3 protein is CASDPMGRGVSTEAFF. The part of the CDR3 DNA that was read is TGTGCCAGTGATCCAATGGGCAGGGGTGTTAGCACTGAA.